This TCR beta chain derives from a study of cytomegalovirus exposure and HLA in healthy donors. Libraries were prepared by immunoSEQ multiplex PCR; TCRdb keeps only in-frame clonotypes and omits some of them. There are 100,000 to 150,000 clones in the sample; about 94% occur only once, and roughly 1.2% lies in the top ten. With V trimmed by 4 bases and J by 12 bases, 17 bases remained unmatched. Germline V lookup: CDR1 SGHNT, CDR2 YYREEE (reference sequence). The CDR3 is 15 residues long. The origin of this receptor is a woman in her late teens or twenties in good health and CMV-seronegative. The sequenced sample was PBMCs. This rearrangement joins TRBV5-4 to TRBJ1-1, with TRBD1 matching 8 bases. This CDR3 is CASSPSTGAFERTFF. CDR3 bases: TGTGCCAGCAGCCCCTCGACAGGGGCCTTTGAGAGAACTTTCTTT. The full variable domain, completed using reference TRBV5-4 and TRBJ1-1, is ETGVTQSPTHLIKTRGQQVTLRCSSQSGHNTVSWYQQALGQGPQFIFQYYREEENGRGNFPPRFSGLQFPNYSSELNVNALELDDSALYLCASSPSTGAFERTFFGQGTRLTVV.